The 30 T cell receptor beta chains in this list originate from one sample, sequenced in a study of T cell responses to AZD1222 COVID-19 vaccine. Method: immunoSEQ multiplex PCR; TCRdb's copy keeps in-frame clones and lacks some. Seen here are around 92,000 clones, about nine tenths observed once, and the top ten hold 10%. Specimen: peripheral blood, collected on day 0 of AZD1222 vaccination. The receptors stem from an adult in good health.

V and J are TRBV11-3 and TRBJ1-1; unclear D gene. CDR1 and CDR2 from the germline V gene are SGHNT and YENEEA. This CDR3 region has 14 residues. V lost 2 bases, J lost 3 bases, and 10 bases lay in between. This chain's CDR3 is CASSLFGEDTEAFF. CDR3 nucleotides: TGTGCCAGCAGCTTATTTGGGGAGGACACTGAAGCTTTCTTT.

The CDR3 DNA reads TGTGCCAGCAGCTTAGTCATGGCGGGCTATGGCTACACCTTC. Encoded protein: CASSLVMAGYGYTF. The chain links TRBV7-2 to TRBJ1-2; D gene uncertain. This CDR3 comprises 14 residues. Germline assignment: CDR1 SGHTA and CDR2 FQGNSA. The V gene lost 1 base and the J gene lost 4 bases, with 10 bases spanning the gap.

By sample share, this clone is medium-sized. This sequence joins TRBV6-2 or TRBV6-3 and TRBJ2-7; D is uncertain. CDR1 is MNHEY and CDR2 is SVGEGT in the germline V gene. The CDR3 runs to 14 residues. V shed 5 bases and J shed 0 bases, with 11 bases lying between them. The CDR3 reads CASSIEEGSYEQYF. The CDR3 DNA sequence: TGTGCCAGCAGTATAGAAGAAGGCTCCTACGAGCAGTACTTC.

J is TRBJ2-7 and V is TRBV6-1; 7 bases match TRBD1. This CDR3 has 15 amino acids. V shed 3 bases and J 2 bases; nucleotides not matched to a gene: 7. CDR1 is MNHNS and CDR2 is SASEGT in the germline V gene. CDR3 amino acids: CASSEPGQMTYEQYF. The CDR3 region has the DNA TGTGCCAGCAGTGAGCCGGGACAGATGACCTACGAGCAGTACTTC.

CDR3 DNA sequence: TGCGCCAGCAGTACAGGGGTAACTGAAGCTTTCTTT. It encodes CASSTGVTEAFF. This rearrangement joins TRBV10-1 to TRBJ1-1, with 7 bases matching TRBD1. CDR1 is WNHNN, CDR2 SYGVQD, per germline (reference sequence). Losses at the gene ends were 5 bases for V and 5 bases for J; bases not matched to a gene: 2. This CDR3 spans 12 amino acids.

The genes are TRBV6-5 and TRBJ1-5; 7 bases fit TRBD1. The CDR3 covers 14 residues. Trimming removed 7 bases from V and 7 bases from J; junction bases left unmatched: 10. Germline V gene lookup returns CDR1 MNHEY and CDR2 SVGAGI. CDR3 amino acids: CASTADRVRQPQHF. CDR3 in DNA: TGTGCCAGCACCGCTGACAGGGTGCGGCAGCCCCAGCATTTT.

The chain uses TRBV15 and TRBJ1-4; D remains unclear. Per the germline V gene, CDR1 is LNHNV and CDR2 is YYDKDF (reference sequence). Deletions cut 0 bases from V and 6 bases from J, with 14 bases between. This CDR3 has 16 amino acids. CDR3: CATSREQVSQDEKLFF. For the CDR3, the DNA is TGTGCCACCAGCAGAGAGCAGGTCTCCCAAGATGAAAAACTGTTTTTT.

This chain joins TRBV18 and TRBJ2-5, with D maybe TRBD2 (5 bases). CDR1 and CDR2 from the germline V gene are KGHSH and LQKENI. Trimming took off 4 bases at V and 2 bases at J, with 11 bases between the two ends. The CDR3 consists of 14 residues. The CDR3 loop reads CASSHQLGQETQYF. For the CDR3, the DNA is TGTGCCAGCTCACACCAACTAGGGCAAGAGACCCAGTACTTC.

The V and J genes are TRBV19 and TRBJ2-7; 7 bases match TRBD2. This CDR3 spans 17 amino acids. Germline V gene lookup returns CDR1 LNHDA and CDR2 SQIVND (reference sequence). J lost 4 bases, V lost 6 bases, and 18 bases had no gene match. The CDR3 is CASRETPRLSGKYEQYF. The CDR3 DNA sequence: TGTGCCAGTAGGGAGACGCCCCGATTGAGCGGGAAGTACGAGCAGTACTTC.

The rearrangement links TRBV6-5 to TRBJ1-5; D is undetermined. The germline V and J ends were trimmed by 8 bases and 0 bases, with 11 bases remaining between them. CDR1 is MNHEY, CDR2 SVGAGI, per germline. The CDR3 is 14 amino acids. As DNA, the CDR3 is TGTGCCAGCCGAGGGAGTCCTAGCAATCAGCCCCAGCATTTT. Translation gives CASRGSPSNQPQHF.

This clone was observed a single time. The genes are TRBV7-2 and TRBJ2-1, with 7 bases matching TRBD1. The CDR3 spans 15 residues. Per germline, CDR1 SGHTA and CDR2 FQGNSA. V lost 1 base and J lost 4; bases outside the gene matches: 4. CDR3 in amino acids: CASSLETGNYNEQFF. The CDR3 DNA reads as TGTGCCAGCAGCTTAGAGACAGGGAATTACAATGAGCAGTTCTTC.

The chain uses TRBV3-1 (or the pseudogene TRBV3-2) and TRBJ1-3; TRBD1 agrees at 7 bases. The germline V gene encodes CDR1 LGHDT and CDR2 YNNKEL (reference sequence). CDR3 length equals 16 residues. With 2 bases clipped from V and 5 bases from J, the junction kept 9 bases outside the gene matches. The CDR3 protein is CASSQRQGVDRNTIYF. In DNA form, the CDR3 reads TGTGCCAGCAGCCAAAGGCAGGGGGTAGACAGAAACACCATATATTTT.

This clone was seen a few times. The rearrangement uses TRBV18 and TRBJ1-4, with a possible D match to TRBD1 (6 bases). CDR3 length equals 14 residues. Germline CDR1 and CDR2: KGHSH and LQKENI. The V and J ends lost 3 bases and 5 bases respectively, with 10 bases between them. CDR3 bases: TGTGCCAGCTCACCGGGGCAGGGGAATGAAAAACTGTTTTTT. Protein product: CASSPGQGNEKLFF.

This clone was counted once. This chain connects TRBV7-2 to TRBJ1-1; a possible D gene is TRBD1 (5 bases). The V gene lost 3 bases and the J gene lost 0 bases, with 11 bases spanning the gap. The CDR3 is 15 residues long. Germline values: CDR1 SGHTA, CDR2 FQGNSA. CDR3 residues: CASSLRGGMNTEAFF. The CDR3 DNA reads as TGTGCCAGCAGCTTGAGGGGCGGGATGAACACTGAAGCTTTCTTT. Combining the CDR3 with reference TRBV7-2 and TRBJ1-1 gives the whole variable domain GAGVSQSPSNKVTEKGKDVELRCDPISGHTALYWYRQSLGQGLEFLIYFQGNSAPDKSGLPSDRFSAERTGGSVSTLTIQRTQQEDSAVYLCASSLRGGMNTEAFFGQGTRLTVV.

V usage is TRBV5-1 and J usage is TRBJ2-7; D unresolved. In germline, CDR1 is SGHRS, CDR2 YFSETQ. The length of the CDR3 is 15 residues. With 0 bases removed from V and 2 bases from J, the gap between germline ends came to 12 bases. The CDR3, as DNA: TGCGCCAGCAGCTTGGATCTTCAGGCCGCCTACGAGCAGTACTTC. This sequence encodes CASSLDLQAAYEQYF.

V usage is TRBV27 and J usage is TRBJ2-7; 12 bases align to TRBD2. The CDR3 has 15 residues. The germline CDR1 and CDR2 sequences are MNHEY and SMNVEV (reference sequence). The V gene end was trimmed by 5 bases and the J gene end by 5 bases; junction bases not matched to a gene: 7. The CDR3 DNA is TGTGCCAGCAGTATGACTAGCGGGGGATGGAACGAGCAGTACTTC. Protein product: CASSMTSGGWNEQYF.

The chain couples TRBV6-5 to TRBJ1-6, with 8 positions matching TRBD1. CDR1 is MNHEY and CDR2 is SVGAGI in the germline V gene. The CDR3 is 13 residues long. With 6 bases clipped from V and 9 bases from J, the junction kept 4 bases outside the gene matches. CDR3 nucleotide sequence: TGTGCCAGCAGACTGGACAGGGCTTCACCCCTCCACTTT. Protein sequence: CASRLDRASPLHF.

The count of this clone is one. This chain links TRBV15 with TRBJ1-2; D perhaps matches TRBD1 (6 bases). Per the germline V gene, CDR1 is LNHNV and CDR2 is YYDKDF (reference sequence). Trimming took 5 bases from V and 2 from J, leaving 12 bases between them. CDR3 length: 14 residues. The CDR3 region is CATSLDRSNYGYTF. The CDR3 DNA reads TGTGCCACCAGCTTAGACAGGTCCAACTATGGCTACACCTTC.

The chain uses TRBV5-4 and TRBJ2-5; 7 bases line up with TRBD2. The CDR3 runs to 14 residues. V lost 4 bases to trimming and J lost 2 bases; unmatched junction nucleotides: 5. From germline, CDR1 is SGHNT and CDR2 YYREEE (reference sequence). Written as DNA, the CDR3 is TGTGCCAGCAGCCCGGGACTAAGGCAAGAGACCCAGTACTTC. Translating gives CASSPGLRQETQYF.

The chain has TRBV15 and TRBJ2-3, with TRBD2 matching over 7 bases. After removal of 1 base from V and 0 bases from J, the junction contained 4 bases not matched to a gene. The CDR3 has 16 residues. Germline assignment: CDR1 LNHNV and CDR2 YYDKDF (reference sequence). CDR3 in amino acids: CATSRGLAASTDTQYF. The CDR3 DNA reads TGTGCCACCAGCAGAGGGCTAGCGGCAAGCACAGATACGCAGTATTTT.

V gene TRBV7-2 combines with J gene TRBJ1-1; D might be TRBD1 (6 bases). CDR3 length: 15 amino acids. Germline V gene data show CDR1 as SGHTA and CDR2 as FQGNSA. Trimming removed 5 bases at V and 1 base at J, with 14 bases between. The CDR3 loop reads CASSLETGENTEAFF. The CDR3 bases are TGTGCCAGCAGCCTTGAGACAGGAGAGAACACTGAAGCTTTCTTT. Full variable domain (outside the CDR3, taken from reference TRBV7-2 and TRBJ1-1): GAGVSQSPSNKVTEKGKDVELRCDPISGHTALYWYRQSLGQGLEFLIYFQGNSAPDKSGLPSDRFSAERTGGSVSTLTIQRTQQEDSAVYLCASSLETGENTEAFFGQGTRLTVV.

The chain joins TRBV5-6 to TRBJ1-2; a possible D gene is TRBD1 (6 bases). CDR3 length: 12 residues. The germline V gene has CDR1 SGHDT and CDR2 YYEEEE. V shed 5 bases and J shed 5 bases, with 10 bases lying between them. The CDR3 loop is CASRGAGYGYTF. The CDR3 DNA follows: TGTGCCAGCAGGGGGGCGGGTTATGGCTACACCTTC.

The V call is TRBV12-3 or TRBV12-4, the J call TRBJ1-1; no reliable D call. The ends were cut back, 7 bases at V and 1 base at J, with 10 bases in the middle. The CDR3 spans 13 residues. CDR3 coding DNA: TGTGCCAGCATATCCGGGAAGAACACTGAAGCTTTCTTT. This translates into CASISGKNTEAFF.

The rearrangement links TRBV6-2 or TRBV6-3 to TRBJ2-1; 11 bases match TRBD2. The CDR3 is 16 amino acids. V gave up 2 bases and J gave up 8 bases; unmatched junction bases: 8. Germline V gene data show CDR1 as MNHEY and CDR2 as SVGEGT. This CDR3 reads CASSYALAGGKDEQFF. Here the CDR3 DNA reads TGTGCCAGCAGTTACGCGCTAGCGGGGGGTAAAGATGAGCAGTTCTTC.

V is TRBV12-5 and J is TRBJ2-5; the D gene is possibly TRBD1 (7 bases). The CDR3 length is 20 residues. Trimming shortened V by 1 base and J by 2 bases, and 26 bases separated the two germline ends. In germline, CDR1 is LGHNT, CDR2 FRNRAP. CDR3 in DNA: TGTGCTAGTGGTTTGGCCTCCTACCGGAGGGGGCGCGGGAAACAAGAGACCCAGTACTTC. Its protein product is CASGLASYRRGRGKQETQYF.

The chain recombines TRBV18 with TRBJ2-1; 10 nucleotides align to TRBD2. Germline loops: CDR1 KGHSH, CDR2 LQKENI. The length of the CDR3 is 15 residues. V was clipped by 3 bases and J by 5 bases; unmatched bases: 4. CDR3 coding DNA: TGTGCCAGCTCACCTGTAGCGGGAGGTGACAATGAGCAGTTCTTC. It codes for CASSPVAGGDNEQFF.

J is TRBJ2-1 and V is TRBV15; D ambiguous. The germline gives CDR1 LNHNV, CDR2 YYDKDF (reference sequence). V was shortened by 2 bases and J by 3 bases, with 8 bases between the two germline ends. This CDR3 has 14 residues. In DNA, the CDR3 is TGTGCCACCAGCAGAAGCCAAGGCTACAATGAGCAGTTCTTC. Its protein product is CATSRSQGYNEQFF.

CDR3 coding DNA: TGTGCCAGCATATCACAGTGGGGAAATAATTCACCCCTCCACTTT. Residues: CASISQWGNNSPLHF. V usage is TRBV6-5 and J usage is TRBJ1-6, with D hard to call. The CDR3 loop spans 15 amino acids. V lost 7 bases, J lost 5 bases, and 15 bases lay in between. Germline V lookup: CDR1 MNHEY, CDR2 SVGAGI.

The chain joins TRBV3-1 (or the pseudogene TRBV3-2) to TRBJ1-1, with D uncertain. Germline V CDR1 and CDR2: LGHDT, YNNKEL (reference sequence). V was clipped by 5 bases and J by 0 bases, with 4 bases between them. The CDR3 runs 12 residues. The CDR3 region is CASSSMNTEAFF. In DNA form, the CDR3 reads TGTGCCAGCAGCAGTATGAACACTGAAGCTTTCTTT.

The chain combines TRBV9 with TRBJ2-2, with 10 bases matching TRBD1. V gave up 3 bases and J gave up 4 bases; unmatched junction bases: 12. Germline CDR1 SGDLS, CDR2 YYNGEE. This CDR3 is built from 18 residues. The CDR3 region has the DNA TGTGCCAGCAGCGGACAACCCTTTGGACAGGGGGTCACCGGGGAGCTGTTTTTT. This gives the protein CASSGQPFGQGVTGELFF.